The entry below gives a single T cell receptor (beta chain) sequence along with its context. As yet, its antigen is unknown. Amplification of TCR beta CDR3 regions used RNA as the template. A set of HTBI primers served as the primers for a first-round RT-PCR of the TCR CDR3. TCRdb re-called the multiplex PCR reads through MiXCR, storing one row per CDR3 protein. This table has some 570,000 distinct CDR3 sequences, around 14% appearing once. V shed 6 bases and J shed 5 bases, with 19 bases lying between them. The germline V gene encodes CDR1 MNHEY and CDR2 SMNVEV (reference sequence). This CDR3 is built from 15 residues. The data derive from a study of T cells in Graves' hyperthyroidism and ophthalmopathy. Regarding the study as a whole: Onset of ophthalmopathy came a median around 6.2 months after the model predicted it.

V gene TRBV27 combines with J gene TRBJ2-5; TRBD2 is a possible D gene (6 bases). This clonotype was obtained from a woman between 18 and 29 years old with Graves' ophthalmopathy. The sequencing input was blood. CDR3 in DNA: TGTGCCAGCAGCTTAATGGGACCCGGGGGTGAGACCCAGTACTTC. It specifies CASSLMGPGGETQYF.